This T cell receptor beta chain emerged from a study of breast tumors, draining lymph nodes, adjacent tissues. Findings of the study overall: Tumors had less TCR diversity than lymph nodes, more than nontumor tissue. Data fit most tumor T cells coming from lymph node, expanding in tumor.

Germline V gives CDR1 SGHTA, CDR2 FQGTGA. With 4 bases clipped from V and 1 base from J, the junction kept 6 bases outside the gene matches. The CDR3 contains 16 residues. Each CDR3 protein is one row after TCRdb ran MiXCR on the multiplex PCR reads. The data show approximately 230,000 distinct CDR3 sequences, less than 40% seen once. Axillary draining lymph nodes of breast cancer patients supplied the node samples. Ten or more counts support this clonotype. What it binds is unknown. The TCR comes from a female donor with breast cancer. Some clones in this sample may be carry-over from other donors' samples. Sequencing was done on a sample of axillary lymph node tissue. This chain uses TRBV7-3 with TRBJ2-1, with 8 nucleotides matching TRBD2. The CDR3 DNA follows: TGTGCCAGCAGCTCGGGCGGGGGGAGGTCCTACAATGAGCAGTTCTTC. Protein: CASSSGGGRSYNEQFF.